This T cell receptor (beta chain) was identified during a study of T cell repertoires in cytomegalovirus infection. As for the study in general: Matching HLA type and CMV infection were both indicated by public TCR beta signatures.

Overall study findings and caveats: Using cumulative public TCR beta family frequency, the authors identified those who carried CMV together with the relevant HLA.

Unmatched junction bases numbered 3, after V lost 4 bases and J lost 1 base. The CDR3 is 15 residues long. The germline V gene has CDR1 SGHRS and CDR2 YFSETQ. TCRdb called the reads again in MiXCR, with one record for every CDR3 protein. This table has about 200,000 distinct CDR3 sequences, less than 9.5% appearing once. This clonotype has a count of ten or more. Its antigen is not identified. This chain joins TRBV5-1 and TRBJ2-3; 10 bases are a match to TRBD2. The TCR sequence derives from a human donor in good health (CMV status not recorded). Some clones in this sample may be carry-over from other donors' samples. Sequencing was carried out using PBMCs. The CDR3 coding sequence is TGCGCCAGCAGCGCTAGCGGGGGCCGCACAGATACGCAGTATTTT. Translated, it gives CASSASGGRTDTQYF.